Below are 5 T cell receptor beta chains sequenced from a single sample in a study of shared clonotypes between healthy human individuals. The naive CD8 subset, CD45RO-negative cells positively selected for CCR7, excluded terminally differentiated effector memory CD45RA+ cells. TCRdb keeps only in-frame clones here, not all; method: immunoSEQ multiplex PCR. Among about 2.1 million clones, around 93% were seen once, and the ten largest hold more than 1.5%. Sequenced material: naive CD8+ T cells from PBMCs. These receptors were collected from a man between 18 and 35 years old in good health. Some clones in this sample may be carry-over from other donors' samples.

This chain uses TRBV28 with TRBJ1-5; D ambiguous. The length of the CDR3 is 14 residues. Trimming cost V 7 bases and J 1 base, with 11 bases left between them. Per germline, CDR1 MDHEN and CDR2 SYDVKM. The CDR3 here is CASKPYGSNQPQHF. CDR3 DNA sequence: TGTGCCAGCAAACCGTATGGAAGCAATCAGCCCCAGCATTTT.

V is TRBV9 and J is TRBJ2-7; 7 bases match TRBD2. V shed 1 base, J shed 0 bases, and the junction held 10 bases outside the gene matches. The V gene's germline CDR1 is SGDLS and CDR2 YYNGEE. The CDR3 totals 17 residues. The CDR3 sequence: CASSVNPWLADSYEQYF. DNA for the CDR3: TGTGCCAGCAGCGTAAACCCGTGGCTAGCGGACTCCTACGAGCAGTACTTC. The entire variable domain, with the rest obtained from reference TRBV9 and TRBJ2-7, is as follows: DSGVTQTPKHLITATGQRVTLRCSPRSGDLSVYWYQQSLDQGLQFLIQYYNGEERAKGNILERFSAQQFPDLHSELNLSSLELGDSALYFCASSVNPWLADSYEQYFGPGTRLTVT.

This clone was seen only once. This chain uses TRBV27 with TRBJ2-5; 10 bases line up with TRBD1. The germline gives CDR1 MNHEY, CDR2 SMNVEV (reference sequence). This CDR3 is built from 12 residues. V trimming: 8 bases; J trimming: 3 bases; junction bases outside the gene matches: 0. In nucleotides, the CDR3 is TGTGCCAGCGGGACAGGGGAAGAGACCCAGTACTTC. As protein: CASGTGEETQYF.

The chain combines TRBV27 with TRBJ2-5, with D unclear. The CDR3 sequence is 16 residues long. Trimming took off 6 bases at V and 1 base at J, with 18 bases between the two ends. Germline V lookup: CDR1 MNHEY, CDR2 SMNVEV (reference sequence). The CDR3 sequence: CASRTLTRGSQETQYF. The CDR3 DNA follows: TGTGCCAGCAGAACCTTAACCAGAGGCAGCCAAGAGACCCAGTACTTC.

This chain links TRBV4-2 with TRBJ1-1; no definite D call. The germline CDR1 and CDR2 sequences are LGHNA and YNFKEQ. V was trimmed by 0 bases and J by 3 bases, leaving 14 bases between them. There are 16 residues in the CDR3. The DNA of the CDR3 is TGTGCCAGCAGCCAAGATCTATTACCCTTACACACTGAAGCTTTCTTT. Translation: CASSQDLLPLHTEAFF.